The rows below give T cell receptor beta chains drawn from one sample of a study of cytomegalovirus exposure and HLA in healthy donors. The data were produced by immunoSEQ multiplex PCR, yet TCRdb's version contains in-frame clones alone and is incomplete. The sample includes about 97,000 clones, 75% to 90% of them seen just once. What was sequenced was PBMCs. These receptors all stem from a man aged 25 to 45 in good health and CMV-seronegative. CDR3s include the opening cysteine and the closing phenylalanine or tryptophan. Each record gives: V gene, clone size, J gene, CDR3 length, D gene, CDR3 DNA, CDR3 protein. A D gene is named only where the DNA matches it firmly. Clone size is shown for a subset of rows, as once, few, many or a class of expanded clone.

V gene: TRBV6-1
clone size: -
J gene: TRBJ2-1
CDR3 length: 13
D gene: -
CDR3 DNA: TGTGCCAGCAGTGATCCCAGATACAATGAGCAGTTCTTC
CDR3 protein: CASSDPRYNEQFF

V gene: TRBV6-5
clone size: -
J gene: TRBJ1-4
CDR3 length: 16
D gene: -
CDR3 DNA: TGTGCCAGCAGTTACGGAGGGGTCGCAACTAATGAAAAACTGTTTTTT
CDR3 protein: CASSYGGVATNEKLFF

V gene: TRBV5-5
clone size: -
J gene: TRBJ2-3
CDR3 length: 14
D gene: -
CDR3 DNA: TGTGCCAGCAGCTTCTCTGTTGTCACAGATACGCAGTATTTT
CDR3 protein: CASSFSVVTDTQYF

V gene: TRBV2
clone size: -
J gene: TRBJ2-7
CDR3 length: 14
D gene: -
CDR3 DNA: TGTGCCAGCAGGGGGCGGGAACAGATCTACGAGCAGTACTTC
CDR3 protein: CASRGREQIYEQYF

V gene: TRBV7-7
clone size: -
J gene: TRBJ2-5
CDR3 length: 16
D gene: TRBD1
CDR3 DNA: TGTGCCAGCAGCATTGGACAGGGCCGGGAGTATGAGACCCAGTACTTC
CDR3 protein: CASSIGQGREYETQYF

V gene: TRBV9
clone size: few
J gene: TRBJ2-5
CDR3 length: 15
D gene: -
CDR3 DNA: TGTGCCAGCAGCTCAATCGGAGGGACCCAAGAGACCCAGTACTTC
CDR3 protein: CASSSIGGTQETQYF

V gene: TRBV30
clone size: -
J gene: TRBJ2-7
CDR3 length: 15
D gene: TRBD2
CDR3 DNA: TGTGCCTGGAGTGTTGGGACTAGCGGGGCCTACGAGCAGTACTTC
CDR3 protein: CAWSVGTSGAYEQYF

V gene: TRBV5-6
clone size: -
J gene: TRBJ1-2
CDR3 length: 12
D gene: -
CDR3 DNA: TGTGCCAGCAGCTTGGCCGACTATGGCTACACCTTC
CDR3 protein: CASSLADYGYTF

V gene: TRBV5-4
clone size: -
J gene: TRBJ1-4
CDR3 length: 15
D gene: TRBD1
CDR3 DNA: TGTGCCAGCAGCCGCGGGACAGGGGCTAATGAAAAACTGTTTTTT
CDR3 protein: CASSRGTGANEKLFF

V gene: TRBV11-2
clone size: -
J gene: TRBJ1-2
CDR3 length: 15
D gene: -
CDR3 DNA: TGTGCCAGCAGCTTCACAGGGCCTAACACCTATGGCTACACCTTC
CDR3 protein: CASSFTGPNTYGYTF

V gene: TRBV30
clone size: -
J gene: TRBJ2-2
CDR3 length: 16
D gene: -
CDR3 DNA: TGTGCCTGGAGTGTAGGGCTGGGGCGGGGCACCGGGGAGCTGTTTTTT
CDR3 protein: CAWSVGLGRGTGELFF

V gene: TRBV6-4
clone size: -
J gene: TRBJ2-7
CDR3 length: 15
D gene: TRBD1
CDR3 DNA: TGTGCCAGCAGTGCGACAGGGGGCGGATTTTCCGAGCAGTACTTC
CDR3 protein: CASSATGGGFSEQYF

V gene: TRBV6-1
clone size: -
J gene: TRBJ2-7
CDR3 length: 13
D gene: -
CDR3 DNA: TGTGCCAGCAGGAGACTAGGTTCCTACGAGCAGTACTTC
CDR3 protein: CASRRLGSYEQYF

V gene: TRBV28
clone size: -
J gene: TRBJ1-2
CDR3 length: 14
D gene: TRBD1
CDR3 DNA: TGTGCCAGCAGTATAGGGGGCGAGAACTATGGCTACACCTTC
CDR3 protein: CASSIGGENYGYTF

V gene: TRBV28
clone size: -
J gene: TRBJ2-7
CDR3 length: 16
D gene: TRBD2
CDR3 DNA: TGTGCCAGCAGTCCCAAGGGGACTAGCAGACTCTACGAGCAGTACTTC
CDR3 protein: CASSPKGTSRLYEQYF

V gene: TRBV5-4
clone size: -
J gene: TRBJ2-7
CDR3 length: 13
D gene: TRBD2
CDR3 DNA: TGTGCCAGCCGCGTAGCGGGAGTGGGTGAGCAGTACTTC
CDR3 protein: CASRVAGVGEQYF

V gene: TRBV28
clone size: -
J gene: TRBJ1-5
CDR3 length: 14
D gene: -
CDR3 DNA: TGTGCCAGCAGTTTACTGGGGGCTAGTCAGCCCCAGCATTTT
CDR3 protein: CASSLLGASQPQHF

V gene: TRBV7-3
clone size: -
J gene: TRBJ2-5
CDR3 length: 15
D gene: TRBD2
CDR3 DNA: TGTGCCAGCAGCGCCGGGACTAGCCTGGGGGAGACCCAGTACTTC
CDR3 protein: CASSAGTSLGETQYF

V gene: TRBV4-1
clone size: -
J gene: TRBJ2-2
CDR3 length: 16
D gene: TRBD1
CDR3 DNA: TGCGCCAGCAGCCAAGATTCGGCAGGGGGCACCGGGGAGCTGTTTTTT
CDR3 protein: CASSQDSAGGTGELFF

V gene: TRBV28
clone size: -
J gene: TRBJ1-2
CDR3 length: 15
D gene: TRBD1
CDR3 DNA: TGTGCCAGCAGTGCGCCAGGGGGTTATGTCTCTGGCTACACCTTC
CDR3 protein: CASSAPGGYVSGYTF

V gene: TRBV18
clone size: -
J gene: TRBJ1-1
CDR3 length: 11
D gene: -
CDR3 DNA: TGTGCCAGCTCAAGGCGGACTGAAGCTTTCTTT
CDR3 protein: CASSRRTEAFF

V gene: TRBV4-1
clone size: -
J gene: TRBJ2-7
CDR3 length: 15
D gene: TRBD1
CDR3 DNA: TGCGCCAGCAGCCAAGAAGGCAGGGGGCCCTACGAGCAGTACTTC
CDR3 protein: CASSQEGRGPYEQYF

V gene: TRBV29-1
clone size: once
J gene: TRBJ1-1
CDR3 length: 14
D gene: -
CDR3 DNA: TGCAGCGTTGTTTTGAGGGGGACGGTCACTGAAGCTTTCTTT
CDR3 protein: CSVVLRGTVTEAFF

V gene: TRBV18
clone size: -
J gene: TRBJ2-2
CDR3 length: 15
D gene: -
CDR3 DNA: TGTGCCAGCTCACCTAACAGGGAAGGCACCGGGGAGCTGTTTTTT
CDR3 protein: CASSPNREGTGELFF

V gene: TRBV5-1
clone size: -
J gene: TRBJ2-7
CDR3 length: 14
D gene: -
CDR3 DNA: TGCGCCAGCAGCCTGTCTGGAGTAGTCGACGAGCAGTACTTC
CDR3 protein: CASSLSGVVDEQYF

V gene: TRBV4-1
clone size: few
J gene: TRBJ1-4
CDR3 length: 18
D gene: -
CDR3 DNA: TGCGCCAGCAGCCAAGATATTTGGACAGCTCCACGAGGGGAAAAACTGTTTTTT
CDR3 protein: CASSQDIWTAPRGEKLFF

V gene: TRBV28
clone size: -
J gene: TRBJ2-5
CDR3 length: 16
D gene: -
CDR3 DNA: TGTGCCAGCAGGACGGACAGAAAAATCCAAGAGCGGACCCAGTACTTC
CDR3 protein: CASRTDRKIQERTQYF

V gene: TRBV2
clone size: few
J gene: TRBJ1-4
CDR3 length: 15
D gene: -
CDR3 DNA: TGTGCCAGCAGAACCGAGGGAGTCGGTAATGAAAAACTGTTTTTT
CDR3 protein: CASRTEGVGNEKLFF

V gene: TRBV5-6
clone size: -
J gene: TRBJ1-2
CDR3 length: 14
D gene: TRBD1
CDR3 DNA: TGTGCCAGCAGCCTAGGGACAGGCTTGTATGGCTACACCTTC
CDR3 protein: CASSLGTGLYGYTF

V gene: TRBV27
clone size: -
J gene: TRBJ2-2
CDR3 length: 15
D gene: TRBD2
CDR3 DNA: TGTGCCAGCAGTCTGGGGACTAGCGGGAGTAGGGAGCTGTTTTTT
CDR3 protein: CASSLGTSGSRELFF

V gene: TRBV10-3
clone size: -
J gene: TRBJ1-2
CDR3 length: 13
D gene: -
CDR3 DNA: TGTGCCATCAGTGAGTCAGACGGAGATTACTACACCTTC
CDR3 protein: CAISESDGDYYTF

V gene: TRBV11-2
clone size: -
J gene: TRBJ1-4
CDR3 length: 15
D gene: -
CDR3 DNA: TGTGCCAGCAGCCCATACATCACAACTAATGAAAAACTGTTTTTT
CDR3 protein: CASSPYITTNEKLFF

V gene: TRBV4-1
clone size: -
J gene: TRBJ2-1
CDR3 length: 17
D gene: TRBD2
CDR3 DNA: TGCGCCAGCAGCCAAGATTGGACGGGAGGGACCTACAATGAGCAGTTCTTC
CDR3 protein: CASSQDWTGGTYNEQFF

V gene: TRBV7-2
clone size: -
J gene: TRBJ2-6
CDR3 length: 14
D gene: -
CDR3 DNA: TGTGCCAGCAGCCAATCCTCTGGGGCCAACGTCCTGACTTTC
CDR3 protein: CASSQSSGANVLTF

V gene: TRBV28
clone size: -
J gene: TRBJ2-3
CDR3 length: 17
D gene: TRBD2
CDR3 DNA: TGTGCCAGCAGTTCCCCCATAGCGGGGGGGTTAACAGATACGCAGTATTTT
CDR3 protein: CASSSPIAGGLTDTQYF

V gene: TRBV30
clone size: few
J gene: TRBJ1-3
CDR3 length: 15
D gene: -
CDR3 DNA: TGTGCCTGGAGTGTACACACCGGAGGAGGAAACACCATATATTTT
CDR3 protein: CAWSVHTGGGNTIYF

V gene: TRBV5-4
clone size: -
J gene: TRBJ1-3
CDR3 length: 15
D gene: -
CDR3 DNA: TGTGCCAGCGGACGAGGGGGGGAGTCTGGAAACACCATATATTTT
CDR3 protein: CASGRGGESGNTIYF

V gene: TRBV5-6
clone size: -
J gene: TRBJ2-1
CDR3 length: 15
D gene: -
CDR3 DNA: TGTGCCAGCAGCTTGGGGGCTCGAGGGCAACATGAGCAGTTCTTC
CDR3 protein: CASSLGARGQHEQFF

V gene: TRBV4-1
clone size: -
J gene: TRBJ2-7
CDR3 length: 17
D gene: -
CDR3 DNA: TGCGCCAGCAGCCGAGGGGGTGTGGCGGACAGCTCCTACGAGCAGTACTTC
CDR3 protein: CASSRGGVADSSYEQYF

V gene: TRBV10-3
clone size: few
J gene: TRBJ1-1
CDR3 length: 13
D gene: TRBD1
CDR3 DNA: TGTGCCACCACGGACAGGATCAACGCTGAAGCTTTCTTT
CDR3 protein: CATTDRINAEAFF

V gene: TRBV30
clone size: -
J gene: TRBJ1-2
CDR3 length: 17
D gene: -
CDR3 DNA: TGTGCCTGGAGTGTACTGGGGGCTGGACGAGCTAACTATGGCTACACCTTC
CDR3 protein: CAWSVLGAGRANYGYTF

V gene: TRBV2
clone size: -
J gene: TRBJ2-7
CDR3 length: 13
D gene: TRBD1
CDR3 DNA: TGTGCCAGCAGCAGGACAGGGGACTACGAGCAGTACTTC
CDR3 protein: CASSRTGDYEQYF

V gene: TRBV4-1
clone size: -
J gene: TRBJ2-6
CDR3 length: 19
D gene: TRBD1
CDR3 DNA: TGCGCCAGCAGCCAAGGAAGAGGGACAGGGTTCTCTGGGGCCAACGTCCTGACTTTC
CDR3 protein: CASSQGRGTGFSGANVLTF